The entry below gives a single TCR beta chain sequence along with its context. This sample was taken from a study of blood T cell repertoires in COVID-19. Study-level background: Specimens from acute and convalescent COVID-19 originated in the United States, Italy and Spain. In each case, the material was cDNA or gDNA derived from T cells, B-cell-depleted T cells, or PBMCs.

This CDR3 has 14 residues. CDR1 and CDR2 (germline): ENHRY, SYGVKD. Trimming took off 5 bases at V and 2 bases at J, with 13 bases between the two ends. As handled by the study authors: Estimated nucleated cell counts came from reference gene primer amplification. The assay was immunoSEQ multiplex PCR, and TCRdb's table has in-frame clones only and misses some. The V and J calls and clone size were taken over from that table, and D and trimming were inferred from the DNA. The sample contains some 170,000 clones, about three quarters of which appear only once. The TCR comes from a man in his sixties with acute or convalescent COVID-19. V and J are TRBV10-3 and TRBJ2-7; D is unclear. Sequences were obtained from peripheral blood. The CDR3 nucleotides are TGTGCCATCAGTCTTAAAGACGGAGCCTACGAGCAGTACTTC. Amino acid sequence: CAISLKDGAYEQYF.